These 21 T cell receptor beta chains came from one sample sequenced in a study of blood T cell repertoires in COVID-19. The method was immunoSEQ multiplex PCR; TCRdb's version includes in-frame clones alone and lacks a portion of them. The sample has some 180,000 clones, 82% seen once. The material sequenced was peripheral blood. The receptors were gathered from a woman aged 55-70 years with COVID-19, enrolled during active disease.

The chain is built from TRBV18 and TRBJ2-2, with 8 nucleotides matching TRBD2. Unmatched junction bases numbered 3, after V lost 1 base and J lost 5 bases. This CDR3 is 15 amino acids long. CDR1 KGHSH and CDR2 LQKENI come from the germline V gene. In DNA, the CDR3 is TGTGCCAGCTCACCACTGCGGGAGGAGACCGGGGAGCTGTTTTTT. Encoded protein: CASSPLREETGELFF.

The chain uses TRBV2 and TRBJ2-2, with 8 bases that match TRBD1. Germline loops: CDR1 SNHLY, CDR2 FYNNEI. The CDR3 sequence is 16 residues long. The V and J ends lost 6 bases and 0 bases, in that order; junction bases with no gene match: 6. Written as DNA, the CDR3 is TGTGCCAGCAGGACCGACAGGGGTGCGAACACCGGGGAGCTGTTTTTT. It specifies CASRTDRGANTGELFF. The full variable domain, rest sourced from reference TRBV2 and TRBJ2-2, is EPEVTQTPSHQVTQMGQEVILRCVPISNHLYFYWYRQILGQKVEFLVSFYNNEISEKSEIFDDQFSVERPDGSNFTLKIRSTKLEDSAMYFCASRTDRGANTGELFFGEGSRLTVL.

A word on this clone: The sample holds other DNA sequences that translate to the same CDR3. The V call is TRBV6-1, the J call TRBJ2-5, with a possible D match to TRBD2 (6 bases). This CDR3 contains 14 residues. Trimming stripped 2 bases from V and 2 bases from J, with 9 bases between. Germline assignment: CDR1 MNHNS and CDR2 SASEGT. CDR3 sequence: CASSESGRQETQYF. As DNA, the CDR3 is TGTGCCAGCAGTGAAAGCGGGCGGCAAGAGACCCAGTACTTC.

J is TRBJ2-6 and V is TRBV7-3; D gene ambiguous. V was cut by 5 bases and J by 1 base, with 3 bases left in between. The CDR3 totals 13 residues. Germline V gene sequence: CDR1 SGHTA, CDR2 FQGTGA. The CDR3 nucleotides are TGTGCCAGCAGCCCTTCTGGGGCCAACGTCCTGACTTTC. It is translated as CASSPSGANVLTF.

J is TRBJ2-1 and V is TRBV15, with D perhaps matching TRBD2 (6 bases). CDR3 length: 15 amino acids. Germline loops: CDR1 LNHNV, CDR2 YYDKDF (reference sequence). V lost 1 base and J lost 9, with 16 bases in between. The DNA for the CDR3 is TGTGCCACCAGCAGAGGAGAGGGAATGGGAGGTGAGCAGTTCTTC. This sequence encodes CATSRGEGMGGEQFF.

The genes are TRBV19 and TRBJ1-5, with D tentatively TRBD1 (5 bases). CDR3 size: 14 residues. The germline V gene has CDR1 LNHDA and CDR2 SQIVND (reference sequence). Trimming took off 8 bases at V and 7 bases at J, with 18 bases between the two ends. The CDR3 DNA follows: TGTGCCAGTCACGACGACGGCGGGGCGCAGCCCCAGCATTTT. Encoded protein: CASHDDGGAQPQHF.

The chain's CDR3 is CAWGGQLGNTIYF. The CDR3 nucleotides read TGTGCCTGGGGTGGGCAGCTCGGAAACACCATATATTTT. The chain links TRBV30 to TRBJ1-3; D gene uncertain. Germline CDR1 GTSNPN, CDR2 SVGIG (reference sequence). Between the trimmed V and J ends, which lost 5 bases and 4 bases, there was a span of 12 bases. CDR3 length equals 13 residues.

This clone was recorded a few times. The chain has TRBV6-5 and TRBJ2-3, with TRBD2 as a possible D gene (5 bases). V lost 7 bases and J 3 bases, leaving 14 bases between the germline ends. Germline V gives CDR1 MNHEY, CDR2 SVGAGI. This CDR3 has 14 residues. The CDR3 bases are TGTGCCAGCACCCTGGAGGAGGCAACAGATACGCAGTATTTT. Its translation: CASTLEEATDTQYF.

The chain carries TRBV29-1 and TRBJ1-1, with D perhaps TRBD1 (5 bases). Trimming took 5 bases from V and 1 from J, leaving 11 bases between them. The CDR3 extends over 13 amino acids. The germline V gene has CDR1 SQVTM and CDR2 ANQGSEA. Here the CDR3 reads CSVPDTGNTEAFF. CDR3 DNA: TGCAGCGTTCCGGACACAGGGAACACTGAAGCTTTCTTT.

The chain combines TRBV30 with TRBJ2-3; TRBD2 might be the D (6 bases). The CDR3 is 14 amino acids. Germline V CDR1 and CDR2: GTSNPN, SVGIG (reference sequence). Trimming took 1 base from V and 0 from J, leaving 8 bases between them. CDR3 amino acids: CAWSDGTSTDTQYF. The CDR3 coding sequence is TGTGCCTGGAGTGACGGGACTAGCACAGATACGCAGTATTTT.

J is TRBJ2-5 and V is TRBV5-1, with D possibly TRBD1 on 6 matching bases. Trimming removed 5 bases at V and 5 bases at J, with 10 bases between. Germline CDR1 is SGHRS and CDR2 is YFSETQ. The CDR3 covers 12 residues. The DNA for the CDR3 is TGCGCCAGCAGTACAGGGTGGGAGACCCAGTACTTC. The encoded protein is CASSTGWETQYF.

The rearrangement joins TRBV11-3 to TRBJ2-1; 10 bases fit TRBD1. The CDR3 contains 13 residues. CDR1 and CDR2 (germline): SGHNT, YENEEA. V was clipped by 3 bases and J by 8 bases; unmatched bases: 1. The CDR3 spells CASSFGQGDEQFF. CDR3 in DNA: TGTGCCAGCAGCTTCGGACAGGGGGATGAGCAGTTCTTC.

The chain joins TRBV11-1 to TRBJ2-1; 9 bases fit TRBD1. V lost 4 bases and J lost 6; bases outside the gene matches: 10. In germline, CDR1 is SGHAT, CDR2 FQDESV (reference sequence). The CDR3 consists of 16 residues. CDR3 in amino acids: CASSSPRTGVFNEQFF. The CDR3 DNA reads as TGTGCCAGCAGCTCCCCCCGGACAGGGGTTTTCAATGAGCAGTTCTTC. Full variable domain (outside the CDR3, taken from reference TRBV11-1 and TRBJ2-1): EAEVAQSPRYKITEKSQAVAFWCDPISGHATLYWYRQILGQGPELLVQFQDESVVDDSQLPKDRFSAERLKGVDSTLKIQPAELGDSAMYLCASSSPRTGVFNEQFFGPGTRLTVL.

This rearrangement joins TRBV19 to TRBJ2-1; 7 bases align to TRBD1. The CDR3 sequence is 15 residues long. The germline V gene has CDR1 LNHDA and CDR2 SQIVND (reference sequence). The junction had 3 bases not matched to a gene; V was cut back by 0 bases and J by 4 bases. DNA for the CDR3: TGTGCCAGTAGTATAGACCCGGGACAGTACAATGAGCAGTTCTTC. Protein: CASSIDPGQYNEQFF.

J is TRBJ2-1 and V is TRBV19; D is undetermined. This CDR3 region has 15 residues. The germline V gene encodes CDR1 LNHDA and CDR2 SQIVND (reference sequence). Trimming took 3 bases from V and 0 from J, leaving 9 bases between them. CDR3 nucleotide sequence: TGTGCCAGTAGTATGGAGACTTTCTCCTACAATGAGCAGTTCTTC. Translated: CASSMETFSYNEQFF.

The chain has TRBV6-6 and TRBJ1-5; D perhaps matches TRBD1 (5 bases). Germline CDR1 reads MNHNY; CDR2 reads SVGAGI (reference sequence). Trimming cost V 6 bases and J 1 base, with 13 bases left between them. The CDR3 consists of 15 residues. CDR3 protein: CASSPTERSNQPQHF. CDR3 bases: TGTGCCAGCAGCCCGACAGAAAGAAGCAATCAGCCCCAGCATTTT.

V gene TRBV7-3 combines with J gene TRBJ1-1; perhaps TRBD1 as D (5 bases). The CDR3 is 13 residues long. V lost 1 base and J lost 8, with 11 bases in between. Germline V lookup: CDR1 SGHTA, CDR2 FQGTGA. Here the CDR3 DNA reads TGTGCCAGCAGCTTAAGTGGGGCTCCAGAAGCTTTCTTT. This translates into CASSLSGAPEAFF. Variable domain in full (rest from reference TRBV7-3 and TRBJ1-1): GAGVSQTPSNKVTEKGKYVELRCDPISGHTALYWYRQSLGQGPEFLIYFQGTGAADDSGLPNDRFFAVRPEGSVSTLKIQRTERGDSAVYLCASSLSGAPEAFFGQGTRLTVV.

The chain combines TRBV7-2 with TRBJ1-6; 7 nucleotides match TRBD1. CDR3 length: 15 amino acids. The V gene's germline CDR1 is SGHTA and CDR2 FQGNSA. Unmatched junction bases numbered 8, after V lost 6 bases and J lost 6 bases. The CDR3 reads CASSRLTGLNSPLHF. For the CDR3, the DNA is TGTGCCAGCAGTCGACTGACAGGGCTTAATTCACCCCTCCACTTT.

V is TRBV5-1 and J is TRBJ2-5, with 8 bases that match TRBD2. Germline V gives CDR1 SGHRS, CDR2 YFSETQ. Trimming at V came to 5 bases and at J to 2 bases, leaving 8 bases not matched to a gene. The CDR3 runs to 15 residues. CDR3 nucleotides: TGCGCCAGCAGGCCAAGCGGGGGCGTACAAGAGACCCAGTACTTC. It encodes CASRPSGGVQETQYF.

The gene calls are TRBV5-1 and TRBJ1-6; weak D call: TRBD1 (5 bases). The CDR3 is 15 amino acids. V was clipped by 0 bases and J by 6 bases, with 10 bases between them. The germline V gene encodes CDR1 SGHRS and CDR2 YFSETQ. CDR3 nucleotides: TGCGCCAGCAGCTTGGACGCAGGGATTAATTCACCCCTCCACTTT. This gives the protein CASSLDAGINSPLHF.

This clone was counted only a few times. V and J are TRBV4-3 and TRBJ1-6; the D gene is possibly TRBD1 (5 bases). V shed 1 base and J shed 10 bases, with 11 bases lying between them. This CDR3 has 14 amino acids. Germline loops: CDR1 LGHNA, CDR2 YSLEER. CDR3 loop: CASSQAGVGSPLHF. For the CDR3, the DNA is TGCGCCAGCAGCCAAGCGGGGGTAGGATCACCCCTCCACTTT.